These 7 T cell receptor beta chains originate from one sample sequenced in a study of shared clonotypes between healthy human individuals. Repertoires were generated with immunoSEQ multiplex PCR, while TCRdb's copy carries only in-frame clones and drops some. This sample has 450,000 to 600,000 clones, with 70% to 80% found just once. The sequenced sample consisted of PBMCs. The receptors come from a woman between 40 and 50 years old in good health. Some clones in this sample may be carry-over from other donors' samples.

V is TRBV5-8 and J is TRBJ2-6, with 7 bases identical to TRBD1. Trimming cost V 0 bases and J 0 bases; bases outside gene matches: 3. The CDR3 contains 17 residues. The germline V gene encodes CDR1 SGHTS and CDR2 YDEGEE. CDR3 in amino acids: CASSLERDSSGANVLTF. As DNA, the CDR3 is TGTGCCAGCAGCTTGGAACGGGACAGCTCTGGGGCCAACGTCCTGACTTTC. The full variable domain, completed using reference TRBV5-8 and TRBJ2-6, is EAGVTQSPTHLIKTRGQQATLRCSPISGHTSVYWYQQALGLGLQFLLWYDEGEERNRGNFPPRFSGRQFPNYSSELNVNALELEDSALYLCASSLERDSSGANVLTFGAGSRLTVL.

The chain couples TRBV10-2 to TRBJ1-2, with 8 bases identical to TRBD1. Germline CDR1 is WSHSY and CDR2 is SAAADI. After removal of 7 bases from V and 7 bases from J, the junction contained 5 bases not matched to a gene. The CDR3 is 12 residues long. As DNA, the CDR3 is TGCGCCAGCACTCAGGGGGCCGGTGGCTACACCTTC. The encoded protein is CASTQGAGGYTF.

V gene TRBV4-1 combines with J gene TRBJ2-7; D not certain. The CDR3 is made up of 15 amino acids. Germline V gene data show CDR1 as MGHRA and CDR2 as YSYEKL. V lost 0 bases to trimming and J lost 2 bases, with 11 bases between them. CDR3 amino acids: CASSQDRFITYEQYF. The CDR3 nucleotides read TGCGCCAGCAGCCAAGACAGATTTATAACCTACGAGCAGTACTTC.

The chain combines TRBV4-2 with TRBJ1-5, with TRBD1 matching 7 bases. The length of the CDR3 is 14 residues. In germline, CDR1 is LGHNA, CDR2 YNFKEQ. V trimming: 3 bases; J trimming: 7 bases; junction bases outside the gene matches: 6. The CDR3 region has the DNA TGTGCCAGCAGCCAGATCACAGGGGAGCAGCCCCAGCATTTT. Its protein is CASSQITGEQPQHF.

This clone was seen at least ten times. The rearrangement uses TRBV5-1 and TRBJ1-4; no definite D call. V lost 0 bases and J lost 6, with 15 bases in between. The CDR3 spans 16 residues. Germline loops: CDR1 SGHRS, CDR2 YFSETQ. The CDR3 spells CASSLEVRAGYEKLFF. The CDR3 region has the DNA TGCGCCAGCAGCTTGGAGGTACGGGCCGGGTATGAAAAACTGTTTTTT.

The V gene is TRBV27, the J gene TRBJ2-6, with 7 bases aligning to TRBD1. Germline V gene lookup returns CDR1 MNHEY and CDR2 SMNVEV (reference sequence). Losses at the gene ends were 5 bases for V and 0 bases for J; bases not matched to a gene: 1. The CDR3 runs to 15 residues. CDR3 sequence (DNA): TGTGCCAGCAGTCGACAGGGCTCTGGGGCCAACGTCCTGACTTTC. Translated, it gives CASSRQGSGANVLTF. The full variable domain, its missing parts supplied by reference TRBV27 and TRBJ2-6, is EAQVTQNPRYLITVTGKKLTVTCSQNMNHEYMSWYRQDPGLGLRQIYYSMNVEVTDKGDVPEGYKVSRKEKRNFPLILESPSPNQTSLYFCASSRQGSGANVLTFGAGSRLTVL.

The chain links TRBV5-4 to TRBJ2-7; D ambiguous. CDR3 length: 14 amino acids. V dropped 4 bases and J dropped 0 bases, with 11 bases sitting between them. Per the germline V gene, CDR1 is SGHNT and CDR2 is YYREEE (reference sequence). DNA for the CDR3: TGTGCCAGCAGCCCCGACTCAAGCTCCTACGAGCAGTACTTC. It yields the protein CASSPDSSSYEQYF.